These 21 T cell receptor beta chains were sequenced from one sample in a study of blood T cell repertoires in COVID-19. Profiled with immunoSEQ multiplex PCR; TCRdb holds only in-frame clones, not every one. The sample holds about 150,000 clones, around 90% seen once. The specimen sequenced was peripheral blood. The receptors shown here come from a human donor in a cohort sampled during active COVID-19.

This rearrangement joins TRBV14 to TRBJ1-2, with unresolved D. With 0 bases removed from V and 4 bases from J, the gap between germline ends came to 12 bases. The CDR3 contains 15 residues. CDR1 and CDR2 (germline): SGHDN, FVKESK. As DNA, the CDR3 is TGTGCCAGCAGCCAAGATCTACCGGGGTCCTATGGCTACACCTTC. Amino acids: CASSQDLPGSYGYTF.

The V and J genes are TRBV6-1 and TRBJ1-3; tentative D call: TRBD1 (5 bases). CDR1 and CDR2 from the germline V gene are MNHNS and SASEGT. The CDR3 spans 17 residues. V was trimmed by 2 bases and J by 1 base, leaving 15 bases between them. CDR3 sequence: CASSEIRTGLSGNTIYF. The CDR3 DNA reads TGTGCCAGCAGTGAAATCAGAACAGGTTTATCTGGAAACACCATATATTTT.

This chain uses TRBV5-1 with TRBJ2-1, with D maybe TRBD1 (6 bases). Germline CDR1 and CDR2: SGHRS and YFSETQ. The CDR3 extends over 15 amino acids. V gave up 2 bases and J gave up 0 bases, with 9 bases separating them. The CDR3 protein is CASSFRDNSYNEQFF. The CDR3 region has the DNA TGCGCCAGCAGCTTCCGGGACAACTCCTACAATGAGCAGTTCTTC.

This chain connects TRBV6-5 to TRBJ1-3, with 7 nucleotides matching TRBD1. Trimming at V came to 8 bases and at J to 0 bases, leaving 7 bases not matched to a gene. This CDR3 spans 15 amino acids. CDR1 is MNHEY, CDR2 SVGAGI, per germline. This chain's CDR3 is CASGADRSSGNTIYF. The CDR3 nucleotides are TGTGCCAGCGGGGCGGACAGGAGCTCTGGAAACACCATATATTTT.

The V call is TRBV7-9, the J call TRBJ1-5, with D possibly being TRBD1 (6 bases). The V gene's germline CDR1 is SEHNR and CDR2 FQNEAQ (reference sequence). Trimming took 5 bases from V and 7 from J, leaving 9 bases between them. The CDR3 loop spans 12 amino acids. The CDR3 nucleotides read TGTGCCAGCAGCCAAACAGGGCAGCCCCAGCATTTT. Its protein product is CASSQTGQPQHF.

The rearrangement joins TRBV11-2 to TRBJ1-5; D might be TRBD1 (5 bases). The V and J ends lost 5 bases and 2 bases respectively, with 16 bases between them. The CDR3 has 16 amino acids. Germline CDR1 reads SGHAT; CDR2 reads FQNNGV. The CDR3 region has the DNA TGTGCCAGCAGCCTTCGGGGGGGAATGGGCAATCAGCCCCAGCATTTT. This translates into CASSLRGGMGNQPQHF. The variable domain in full, completed from reference TRBV11-2 and TRBJ1-5, reads EAGVAQSPRYKIIEKRQSVAFWCNPISGHATLYWYQQILGQGPKLLIQFQNNGVVDDSQLPKDRFSAERLKGVDSTLKIQPAKLEDSAVYLCASSLRGGMGNQPQHFGDGTRLSIL.

J is TRBJ1-1 and V is TRBV19; unclear D gene. Germline values: CDR1 LNHDA, CDR2 SQIVND (reference sequence). Trimming removed 3 bases from V and 1 base from J, with 12 bases in between. This CDR3 is 15 amino acids long. This CDR3 is CASSIERSRNTEAFF. The CDR3 DNA reads as TGTGCCAGTAGTATTGAGAGGTCCCGGAACACTGAAGCTTTCTTT.

The chain couples TRBV11-2 to TRBJ1-2; D unclear. The CDR3 loop spans 11 amino acids. Deletions cut 3 bases from V and 6 bases from J, with 5 bases between. Germline-derived CDR1 and CDR2 are SGHAT and FQNNGV. The CDR3 DNA reads as TGTGCCAGCAGCTTCCGGGATGGCTACACCTTC. It is translated as CASSFRDGYTF.

The chain uses TRBV10-3 and TRBJ2-3, with 8 bases that match TRBD2. With 6 bases clipped from V and 6 bases from J, the junction kept 8 bases outside the gene matches. Germline lookup yields CDR1 ENHRY and CDR2 SYGVKD. CDR3 length: 14 amino acids. The CDR3 loop is CAIRSGGPGDTQYF. The DNA of the CDR3 is TGTGCCATCAGAAGCGGGGGCCCCGGGGATACGCAGTATTTT.

This chain joins TRBV4-1 and TRBJ1-3; D gene unclear. V was cut by 4 bases and J by 0 bases, with 13 bases left in between. The germline CDR1 and CDR2 sequences are MGHRA and YSYEKL. The CDR3 spans 16 residues. Written as DNA, the CDR3 is TGCGCCAGCAGCCCGGGAAGGGCTAGCTCTGGAAACACCATATATTTT. Its protein product is CASSPGRASSGNTIYF.

V and J are TRBV5-4 and TRBJ2-5, with D perhaps TRBD1 (5 bases). There are 13 residues in the CDR3. Trimming took 6 bases from V and 2 from J, leaving 11 bases between them. CDR1 and CDR2 from the germline V gene are SGHNT and YYREEE (reference sequence). This chain's CDR3 is CASIPTAQETQYF. DNA for the CDR3: TGTGCCAGCATCCCGACAGCTCAAGAGACCCAGTACTTC.

The CDR3 loop reads CASSRQGWGYTF. The CDR3 nucleotides are TGTGCCAGCAGTCGACAGGGATGGGGCTACACCTTC. The J gene is TRBJ1-2, the V gene TRBV6-2 or TRBV6-3; TRBD1 matches at 7 bases. After removal of 5 bases from V and 8 bases from J, the junction contained 5 bases not matched to a gene. CDR1 MNHEY and CDR2 SVGEGT come from the germline V gene. The CDR3 extends over 12 amino acids.

This rearrangement joins TRBV9 to TRBJ1-2, with D perhaps TRBD1 (6 bases). Germline V CDR1 and CDR2: SGDLS, YYNGEE. The CDR3 contains 11 residues. V was cut by 5 bases and J by 14 bases, with 16 bases left in between. CDR3 sequence (DNA): TGTGCCAGCAGTCTACAGGGTGTTAGGACCTTC. This sequence encodes CASSLQGVRTF.

The chain uses TRBV5-4 and TRBJ2-3; 7 bases are a match to TRBD2. The ends lost 0 bases at V and 1 base at J; junction bases unmatched: 5. The length of the CDR3 is 16 residues. Germline assignment: CDR1 SGHNT and CDR2 YYREEE (reference sequence). The CDR3 is CASSLAQRGGTDTQYF. As DNA, the CDR3 is TGTGCCAGCAGCTTGGCCCAACGGGGGGGCACAGATACGCAGTATTTT.

This clone was counted once. The chain recombines TRBV4-1 with TRBJ1-3, with D uncertain. This CDR3 contains 16 residues. Germline assignment: CDR1 MGHRA and CDR2 YSYEKL. The V end was cut by 1 base, the J end by 0 bases, with 10 bases between. The DNA of the CDR3 is TGCGCCAGCAGCCAAGTTAAACTGAGCTCTGGAAACACCATATATTTT. This translates into CASSQVKLSSGNTIYF.

This clone was counted a few times. This rearrangement joins TRBV4-1 to TRBJ2-3; the match to TRBD1 covers 9 bases. The germline CDR1 and CDR2 sequences are MGHRA and YSYEKL. This CDR3 region has 16 residues. With 2 bases clipped from V and 3 bases from J, the junction kept 6 bases outside the gene matches. The CDR3 region is CASSQQPGQGTDTQYF. Written as DNA, the CDR3 is TGCGCCAGCAGCCAACAACCGGGACAGGGAACAGATACGCAGTATTTT.

J is TRBJ1-6 and V is TRBV5-5, with D uncertain. This CDR3 spans 13 amino acids. V shed 0 bases and J shed 14 bases, with 12 bases lying between them. Germline V gives CDR1 SGHKS, CDR2 YYEKEE (reference sequence). This CDR3 reads CASSLDGPGALHF. The DNA of the CDR3 is TGTGCCAGCAGCTTGGACGGACCCGGGGCCCTCCACTTT.

V is TRBV3-1 (or the pseudogene TRBV3-2) and J is TRBJ2-5; the match to TRBD2 covers 7 bases. Trimming at V came to 0 bases and at J to 6 bases, leaving 7 bases not matched to a gene. This CDR3 is built from 15 residues. Germline V lookup: CDR1 LGHDT, CDR2 YNNKEL (reference sequence). This chain's CDR3 is CASSQDHRGEKTQYF. The CDR3 bases are TGTGCCAGCAGCCAAGATCACCGGGGGGAAAAGACCCAGTACTTC.

This chain connects TRBV28 to TRBJ2-5; 11 nucleotides align to TRBD1. Germline V lookup: CDR1 MDHEN, CDR2 SYDVKM. The V segment lost 4 bases and the J segment 1 base; nucleotides outside the gene matches: 2. The CDR3 is 15 amino acids. The CDR3 sequence is CASSYGTGGQETQYF. The CDR3 DNA sequence: TGTGCCAGCAGTTACGGGACAGGGGGCCAAGAGACCCAGTACTTC.

The chain combines TRBV6-5 with TRBJ1-1, with 7 bases identical to TRBD1. The CDR3 covers 12 residues. Germline trimming cut 6 bases from V and 8 bases from J; bases unmatched to any gene: 6. Germline V gene sequence: CDR1 MNHEY, CDR2 SVGAGI. This chain's CDR3 is CASSLRTGEAFF. The CDR3 DNA reads as TGTGCCAGCAGCCTAAGGACAGGCGAAGCTTTCTTT.

The V and J genes are TRBV7-9 and TRBJ2-3; 8 bases map to TRBD2. CDR3 length: 16 residues. J gave up 4 bases and V 6 bases, and 12 bases lay outside the gene matches. Germline loops: CDR1 SEHNR, CDR2 FQNEAQ (reference sequence). Written as DNA, the CDR3 is TGTGCCAGCAGTCCCTATCGGGCGGGGGGCTCAGATACGCAGTATTTT. As protein: CASSPYRAGGSDTQYF.